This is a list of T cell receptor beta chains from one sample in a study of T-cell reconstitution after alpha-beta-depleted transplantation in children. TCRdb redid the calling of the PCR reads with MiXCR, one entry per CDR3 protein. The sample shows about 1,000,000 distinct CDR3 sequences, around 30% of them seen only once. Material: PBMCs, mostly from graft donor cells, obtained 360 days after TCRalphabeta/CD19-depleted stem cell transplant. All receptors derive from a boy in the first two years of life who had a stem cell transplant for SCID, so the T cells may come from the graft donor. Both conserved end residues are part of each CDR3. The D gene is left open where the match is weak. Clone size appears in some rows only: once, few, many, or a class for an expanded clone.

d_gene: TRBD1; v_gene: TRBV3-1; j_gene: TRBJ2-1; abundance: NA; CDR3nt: TGTGCCAGCAGCCAAGTATCCGGACAGGGGGGCAATGAGCAGTTCTTC; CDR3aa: CASSQVSGQGGNEQFF
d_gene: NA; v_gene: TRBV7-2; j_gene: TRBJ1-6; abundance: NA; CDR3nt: TGTGCCAGCAGCTCTCTTAGCTCCTATAATTCACCCCTCCACTTT; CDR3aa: CASSSLSSYNSPLHF
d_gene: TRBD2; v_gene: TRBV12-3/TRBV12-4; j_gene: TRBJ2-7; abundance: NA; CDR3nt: TGTGCCAGCAGTTTACTCGGGACTAGCGAGGGGTCGGCCTACGAGCAGTACTTC; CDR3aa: CASSLLGTSEGSAYEQYF
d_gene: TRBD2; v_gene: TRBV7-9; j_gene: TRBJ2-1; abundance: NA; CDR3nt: TGTGCCAGCAGCCCCGGGACTAGCAGCAACAATGAGCAGTTCTTC; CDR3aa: CASSPGTSSNNEQFF
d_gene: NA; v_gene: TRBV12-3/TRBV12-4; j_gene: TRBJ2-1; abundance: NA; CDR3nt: TGTGCCAGCAGTTTGGCGGGACCGACGGGGAATGAGCAGTTCTTC; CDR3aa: CASSLAGPTGNEQFF
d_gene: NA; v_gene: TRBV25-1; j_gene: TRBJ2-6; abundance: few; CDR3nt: TGTGCCAGCAGTGAAGGCTCTGGGGCCAACGTCCTGACTTTC; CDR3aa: CASSEGSGANVLTF
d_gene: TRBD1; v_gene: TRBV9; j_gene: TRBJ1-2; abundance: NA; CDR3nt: TGTGCCAGCAGCGGCACCGGGACAGGGGAAAACTTGGACTATGGCTACACCTTC; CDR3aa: CASSGTGTGENLDYGYTF
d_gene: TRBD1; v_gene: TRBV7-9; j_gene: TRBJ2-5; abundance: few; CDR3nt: TGTGCCAGCAGCTTAGTCGGGACAGTGGAAGAGACCCAGTACTTC; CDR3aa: CASSLVGTVEETQYF
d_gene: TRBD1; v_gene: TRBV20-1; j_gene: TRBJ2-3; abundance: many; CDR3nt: TGCAGTGCTAGTCCCAGGGGGCTAACAGATACGCAGTATTTT; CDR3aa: CSASPRGLTDTQYF
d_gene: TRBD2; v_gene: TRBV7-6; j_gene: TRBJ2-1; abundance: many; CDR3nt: TGTGCCAGCAGCAGATCGGGACTAGCGAATGAGCAGTTCTTC; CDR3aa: CASSRSGLANEQFF
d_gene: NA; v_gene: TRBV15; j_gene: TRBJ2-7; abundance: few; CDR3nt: TGTGCCACCAGCAGAGATACCAGGCTGGGCTACGAGCAGTACTTC; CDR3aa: CATSRDTRLGYEQYF
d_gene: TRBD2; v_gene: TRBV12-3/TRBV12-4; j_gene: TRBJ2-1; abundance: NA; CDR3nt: TGTGCCAGCAGTGATCCGGGACTAGCGGGGAATGAGCAGTTCTTC; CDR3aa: CASSDPGLAGNEQFF
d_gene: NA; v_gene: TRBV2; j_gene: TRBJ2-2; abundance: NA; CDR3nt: TGTGCCAGCAAGAAAGGGGAGGACACCGGGGAGCTGTTTTTT; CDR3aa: CASKKGEDTGELFF
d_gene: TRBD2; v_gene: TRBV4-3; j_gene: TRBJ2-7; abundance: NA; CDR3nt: TGCGCCAGCAGCCGGGGGAGGAAGGCCCCTAGCGGGGGCCAATACGAGCAGTACTTC; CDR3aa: CASSRGRKAPSGGQYEQYF
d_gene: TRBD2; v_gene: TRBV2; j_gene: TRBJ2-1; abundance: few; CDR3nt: TGTGCCAGCAGGGCCGGGACTAGCGGGGGGCACAATGAGCAGTTCTTC; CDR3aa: CASRAGTSGGHNEQFF
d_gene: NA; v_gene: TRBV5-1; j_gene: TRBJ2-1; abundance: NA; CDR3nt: TGCGCCAGCAGCTCAAAGGTCCATAAGAATGAGCAGTTCTTC; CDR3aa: CASSSKVHKNEQFF
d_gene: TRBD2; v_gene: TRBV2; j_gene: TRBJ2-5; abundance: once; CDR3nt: TGTGCCAGCAGTGATTGGACTAGCGTGGAGACCCAGTACTTC; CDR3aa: CASSDWTSVETQYF
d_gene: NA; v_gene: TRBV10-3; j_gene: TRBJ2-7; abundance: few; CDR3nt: TGTGCCATCAGTGTACATGGGGCAGGGGGGTACGAGCAGTACTTC; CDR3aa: CAISVHGAGGYEQYF
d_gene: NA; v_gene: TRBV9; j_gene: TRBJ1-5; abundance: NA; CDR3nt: TGTGCCAGCAGCGCGTTGTCAGGGGCCCGCAGGCAGCCCCAGCATTTT; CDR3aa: CASSALSGARRQPQHF
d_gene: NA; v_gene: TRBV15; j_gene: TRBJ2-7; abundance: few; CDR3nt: TGTGCCACCAGCCCCCCGCTGGGCAGGGGAAGCAACGAGCAGTACTTC; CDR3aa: CATSPPLGRGSNEQYF
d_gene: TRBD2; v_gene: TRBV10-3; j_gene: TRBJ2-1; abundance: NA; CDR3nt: TGTGCCATCAGTAAAAGCGGGGGGATAAGCTCCTACAATGAGCAGTTCTTC; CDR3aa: CAISKSGGISSYNEQFF
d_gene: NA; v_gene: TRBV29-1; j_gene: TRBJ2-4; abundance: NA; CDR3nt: TGCAGCGTCGCCGGGGGATTCGGAAGTCAAAACATTCAGTACTTC; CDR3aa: CSVAGGFGSQNIQYF
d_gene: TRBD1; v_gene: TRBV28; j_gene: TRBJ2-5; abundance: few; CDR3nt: TGTGCCAGCAGTTTCTCGCACAGGGGGTCGACCCAGTACTTC; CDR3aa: CASSFSHRGSTQYF
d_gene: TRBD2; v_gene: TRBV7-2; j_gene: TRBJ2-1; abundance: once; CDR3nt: TGTGCCAGCAGCTCGTCCGGGGGGGCCCGGGGTGAGCAGTTCTTC; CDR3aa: CASSSSGGARGEQFF
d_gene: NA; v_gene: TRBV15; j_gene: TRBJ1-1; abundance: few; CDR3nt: TGTGCCACCAGCAGAGATTGGCAGGTTAAGACTGAAGCTTTCTTT; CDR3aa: CATSRDWQVKTEAFF
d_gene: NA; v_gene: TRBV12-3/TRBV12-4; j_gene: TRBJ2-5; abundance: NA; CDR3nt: TGTGCCAGCAGTTTAAGTGAACTCCAAGAGACCCAGTACTTC; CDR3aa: CASSLSELQETQYF
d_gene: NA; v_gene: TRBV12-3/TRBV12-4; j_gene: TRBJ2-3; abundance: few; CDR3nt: TGTGCCAGCAGTTTAGCGGGATCGGCGCGCACAGATACGCAGTATTTT; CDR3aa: CASSLAGSARTDTQYF
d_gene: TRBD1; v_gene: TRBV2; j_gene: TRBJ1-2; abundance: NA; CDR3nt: TGTGCCAGCAGTGATAGACAGGGATATGGCTACACCTTC; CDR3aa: CASSDRQGYGYTF
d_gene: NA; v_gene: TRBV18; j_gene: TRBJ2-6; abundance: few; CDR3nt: TGTGCCAGCTCACCTCTAAGGGGGGCTGGGGCCAACGTCCTGACTTTC; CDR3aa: CASSPLRGAGANVLTF
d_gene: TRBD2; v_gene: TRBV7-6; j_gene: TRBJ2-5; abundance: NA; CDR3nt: TGTGCCAGCAGCCCGGGAGTAGCGGGGACCTCCCAAGAGACCCAGTACTTC; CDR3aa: CASSPGVAGTSQETQYF
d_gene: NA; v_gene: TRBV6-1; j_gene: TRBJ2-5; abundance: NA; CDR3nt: TGTGCCAGCAGTGAAGTGGGGACCCAGTACTTC; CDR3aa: CASSEVGTQYF
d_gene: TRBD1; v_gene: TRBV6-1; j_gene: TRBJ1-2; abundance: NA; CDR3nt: TGTGCCAGCAGTAATAACAGGGGGCCGATCTATGGCTACACCTTC; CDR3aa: CASSNNRGPIYGYTF
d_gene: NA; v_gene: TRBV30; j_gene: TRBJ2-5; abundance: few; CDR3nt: TGTGCCTGGAGTGTACAGCAAGAGACCCAGTACTTC; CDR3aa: CAWSVQQETQYF
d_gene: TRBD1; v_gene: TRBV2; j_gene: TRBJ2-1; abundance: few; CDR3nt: TGTGCCAGCAGAGTGGGACAGGGCTACCACAATGAGCAGTTCTTC; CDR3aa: CASRVGQGYHNEQFF
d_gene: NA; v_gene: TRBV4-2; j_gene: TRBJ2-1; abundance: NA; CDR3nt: TGTGCCAGCAGCCAAGACAAGGGGCCTGGCAATGAGCAGTTCTTC; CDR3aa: CASSQDKGPGNEQFF
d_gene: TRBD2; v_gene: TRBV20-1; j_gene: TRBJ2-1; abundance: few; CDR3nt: TGCAGTGCTAGAGATGCTAGCGGGGGATTTTACAATGAGCAGTTCTTC; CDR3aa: CSARDASGGFYNEQFF
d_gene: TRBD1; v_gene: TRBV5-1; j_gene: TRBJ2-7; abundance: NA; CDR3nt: TGCGCCAGCAGCTTGGCCCCGGGACAGGGGGCCTACGAGCAGTACTTC; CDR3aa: CASSLAPGQGAYEQYF
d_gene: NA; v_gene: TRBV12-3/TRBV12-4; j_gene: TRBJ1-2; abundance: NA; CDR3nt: TGTGCCAGCAGACCTACTTGGGGTTTCGATGGCTACACCTTC; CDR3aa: CASRPTWGFDGYTF
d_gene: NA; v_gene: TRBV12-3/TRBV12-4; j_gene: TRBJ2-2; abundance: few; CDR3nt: TGTGCCAGCATTCTAGCAAAGTCCAACACCGGGGAGCTGTTTTTT; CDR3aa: CASILAKSNTGELFF
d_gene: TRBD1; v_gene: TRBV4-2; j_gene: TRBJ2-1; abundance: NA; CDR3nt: TGTGCCAGCAGCCAAGAGGGGACAGGGTCATGGGACAATGAGCAGTTCTTC; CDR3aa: CASSQEGTGSWDNEQFF
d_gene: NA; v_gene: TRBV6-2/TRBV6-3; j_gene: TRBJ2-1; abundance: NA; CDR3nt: TGTGCCAGCAGGTCTTGGGGGGCCACCTACAATGAGCAGTTCTTC; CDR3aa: CASRSWGATYNEQFF
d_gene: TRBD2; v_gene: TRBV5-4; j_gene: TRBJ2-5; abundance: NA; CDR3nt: TGTGCCAGCAGTCGGCCGACTAGCGGGGGGCCGTACCAAGAGACCCAGTACTTC; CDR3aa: CASSRPTSGGPYQETQYF
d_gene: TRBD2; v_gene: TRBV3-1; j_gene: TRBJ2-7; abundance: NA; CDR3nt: TGTGCCTGCAGCCAAGATAGGAGACTAGCGGGGCCCTACGAGCAGTACTTC; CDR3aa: CACSQDRRLAGPYEQYF
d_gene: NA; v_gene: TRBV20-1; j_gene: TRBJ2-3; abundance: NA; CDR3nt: TGCAGTGCTCGGGGGATCCCCGCAGATACGCAGTATTTT; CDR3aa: CSARGIPADTQYF
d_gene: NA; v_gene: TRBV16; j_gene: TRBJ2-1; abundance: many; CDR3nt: TGTGCCAGCCTCCTATCTGGGGGGGCCCGATACAATGAGCAGTTCTTC; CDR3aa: CASLLSGGARYNEQFF
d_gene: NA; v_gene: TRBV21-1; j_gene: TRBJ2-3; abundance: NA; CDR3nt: TGTGCCAGCCGCACACAGGTTACCGCCTGCACAGATACGCAGTATTTT; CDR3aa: CASRTQVTACTDTQYF
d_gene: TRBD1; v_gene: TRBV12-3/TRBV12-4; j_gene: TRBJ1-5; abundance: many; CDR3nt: TGTGCCAGCAGTTTAGGGACAGGGGACCAGCCCCAGCATTTT; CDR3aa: CASSLGTGDQPQHF
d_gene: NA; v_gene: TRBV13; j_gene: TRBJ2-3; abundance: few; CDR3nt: TGTGCCAGCAGCCACGTCGGCACAGATACGCAGTATTTT; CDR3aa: CASSHVGTDTQYF
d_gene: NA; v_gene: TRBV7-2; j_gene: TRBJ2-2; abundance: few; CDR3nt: TGTGCCAGCAGCCAGCAGGGGGGCAACAGCCCCGGGGAGCTGTTTTTT; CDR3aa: CASSQQGGNSPGELFF